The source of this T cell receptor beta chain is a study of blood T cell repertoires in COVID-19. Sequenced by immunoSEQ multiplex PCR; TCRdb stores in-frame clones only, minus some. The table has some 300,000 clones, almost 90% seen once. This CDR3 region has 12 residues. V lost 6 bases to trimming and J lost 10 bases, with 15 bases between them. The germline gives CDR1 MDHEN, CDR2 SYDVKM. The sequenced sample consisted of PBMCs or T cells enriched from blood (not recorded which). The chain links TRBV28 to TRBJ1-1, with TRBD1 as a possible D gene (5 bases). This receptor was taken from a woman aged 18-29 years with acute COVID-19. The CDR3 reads CASRSPDIAAFF. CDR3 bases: TGTGCCAGCAGGAGCCCGGACATCGCAGCTTTCTTT.